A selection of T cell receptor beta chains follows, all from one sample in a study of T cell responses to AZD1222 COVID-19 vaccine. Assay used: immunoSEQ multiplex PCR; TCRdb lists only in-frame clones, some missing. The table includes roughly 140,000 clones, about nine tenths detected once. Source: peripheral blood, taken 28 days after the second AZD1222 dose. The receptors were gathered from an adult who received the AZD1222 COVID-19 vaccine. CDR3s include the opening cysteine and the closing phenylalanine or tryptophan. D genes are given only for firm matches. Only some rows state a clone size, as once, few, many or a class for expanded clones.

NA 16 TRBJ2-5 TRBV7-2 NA CASSSPSAGTKETQYF TGTGCCAGCAGCTCGCCCTCCGCGGGAACCAAAGAGACCCAGTACTTC
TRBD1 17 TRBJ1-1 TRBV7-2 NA CASSLGRDRGPITEAFF TGTGCCAGCAGCTTAGGCAGGGACAGGGGGCCCATAACTGAAGCTTTCTTT
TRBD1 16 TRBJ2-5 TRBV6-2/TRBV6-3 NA CASSRATGGLFETQYF TGTGCCAGCAGTCGAGCGACAGGGGGCTTGTTCGAGACCCAGTACTTC
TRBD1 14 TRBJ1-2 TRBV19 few CASSPRGQGYGYTF TGTGCCAGTAGTCCCAGGGGACAGGGGTATGGCTACACCTTC
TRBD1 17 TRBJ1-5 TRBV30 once CAWSSGQGALGNQPQHF TGTGCCTGGAGTTCGGGACAGGGGGCCTTGGGCAATCAGCCCCAGCATTTT
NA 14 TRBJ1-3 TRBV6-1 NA CASSRASEGNTIYF TGTGCCAGCAGCAGGGCTTCGGAAGGAAACACCATATATTTT
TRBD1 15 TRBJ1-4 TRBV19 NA CASSSRTGGDEKLFF TGTGCCAGTAGCTCACGGACAGGGGGAGACGAAAAACTGTTTTTT
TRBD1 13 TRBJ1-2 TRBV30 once CAWTGGAFYGYTF TGTGCCTGGACAGGGGGCGCCTTCTATGGCTACACCTTC
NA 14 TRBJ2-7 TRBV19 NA CASSIAQGLGEQYF TGTGCCAGTAGTATAGCACAGGGACTTGGTGAGCAGTACTTC
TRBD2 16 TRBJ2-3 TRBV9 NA CASSPRQTSGTDTQYF TGTGCCAGCAGCCCACGACAGACTAGCGGCACAGATACGCAGTATTTT
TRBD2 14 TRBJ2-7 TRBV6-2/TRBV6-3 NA CASSYAGESYEQYF TGTGCCAGCAGTTATGCGGGAGAGTCATACGAGCAGTACTTC
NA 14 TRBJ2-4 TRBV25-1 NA CASSGSGAKNIQYF TGTGCCAGCAGCGGGAGTGGGGCCAAAAACATTCAGTACTTC
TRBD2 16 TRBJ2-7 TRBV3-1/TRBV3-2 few CASSHRIAGGTYEQYF TGTGCCAGCAGCCATCGGATAGCGGGAGGGACCTACGAGCAGTACTTC
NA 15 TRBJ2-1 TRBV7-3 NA CASSLVLGLGNEQFF TGTGCCAGCAGCTTAGTGCTAGGATTGGGAAATGAGCAGTTCTTC
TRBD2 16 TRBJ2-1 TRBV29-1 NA CSAIKSGNPSYNEQFF TGCAGCGCAATCAAGAGCGGGAACCCCTCCTACAATGAGCAGTTCTTC
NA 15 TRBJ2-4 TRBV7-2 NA CASSSDFSGKNIQYF TGTGCCAGCAGCTCGGACTTTAGTGGCAAAAACATTCAGTACTTC
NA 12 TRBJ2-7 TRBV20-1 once CSASPIFYEQYF TGCAGTGCTAGTCCCATATTTTACGAGCAGTACTTC
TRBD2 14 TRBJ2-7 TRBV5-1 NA CASSFLAGRGEQYF TGCGCCAGCAGCTTCCTAGCGGGACGCGGCGAGCAGTACTTC
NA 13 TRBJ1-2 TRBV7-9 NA CASSQQENYGYTF TGTGCCAGCTCCCAACAGGAAAACTATGGCTACACCTTC
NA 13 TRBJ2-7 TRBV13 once CASSLLPYNEQYF TGTGCCAGCAGCTTACTTCCTTACAACGAGCAGTACTTC
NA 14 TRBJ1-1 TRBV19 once CASSIGGQNTEAFF TGTGCCAGTAGTATTGGCGGTCAGAACACTGAAGCTTTCTTT
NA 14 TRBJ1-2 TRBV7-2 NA CASSIQQGSYGYTF TGTGCCAGCAGCATCCAACAGGGAAGCTATGGCTACACCTTC
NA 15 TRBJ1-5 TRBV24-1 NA CATSEAAGSGQPQHF TGTGCCACCAGTGAGGCGGCAGGGTCAGGACAGCCCCAGCATTTT
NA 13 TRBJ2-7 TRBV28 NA CASISASTYEQYF TGTGCCAGCATATCAGCCAGTACCTACGAGCAGTACTTC
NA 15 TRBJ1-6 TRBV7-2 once CASSLVGREGSPLHF TGTGCCAGCAGCTTAGTCGGCAGGGAAGGTTCACCCCTCCACTTT
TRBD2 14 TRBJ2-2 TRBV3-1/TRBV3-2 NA CASCLAGVGGELFF TGTGCCAGCTGTCTAGCGGGAGTCGGCGGGGAGCTGTTTTTT
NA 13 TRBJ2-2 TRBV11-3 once CASSLRESGELFF TGTGCCAGCAGCCTAAGAGAAAGCGGGGAGCTGTTTTTT
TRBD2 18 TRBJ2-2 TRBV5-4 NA CASSSATSGRDNTGELFF TGTGCCAGCAGCTCGGCCACTAGCGGGAGAGACAACACCGGGGAGCTGTTTTTT
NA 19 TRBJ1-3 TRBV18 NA CASSPPRERQLSSGNTIYF TGTGCCAGCTCACCACCGAGGGAAAGGCAACTCTCCTCTGGAAACACCATATATTTT
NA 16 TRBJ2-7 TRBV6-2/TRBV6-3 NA CASSSGLTQSSYEQYF TGTGCCAGCAGTTCCGGACTAACTCAGAGCTCCTACGAGCAGTACTTC
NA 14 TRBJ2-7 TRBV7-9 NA CASSLAGTLNQGYF TGTGCCAGCAGCTTAGCTGGGACGTTAAACCAGGGGTACTTC
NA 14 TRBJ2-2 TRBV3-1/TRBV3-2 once CASQKRGNTGELFF TGTGCCAGCCAAAAACGGGGGAACACCGGGGAGCTGTTTTTT
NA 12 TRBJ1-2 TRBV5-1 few CASSLEAYGYTF TGCGCCAGCAGCTTGGAGGCCTATGGCTACACCTTC
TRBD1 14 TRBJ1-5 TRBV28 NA CASSSHQGGQPQHF TGTGCCAGCAGTTCTCATCAGGGGGGTCAGCCCCAGCATTTT
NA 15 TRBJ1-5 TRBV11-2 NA CASSLAPSPNQPQHF TGTGCCAGCAGCTTAGCCCCTTCCCCCAATCAGCCCCAGCATTTT
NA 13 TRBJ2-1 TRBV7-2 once CASSSGRYNEQFF TGTGCCAGCAGCTCCGGACGGTACAATGAGCAGTTCTTC
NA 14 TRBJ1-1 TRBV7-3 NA CASSLTGGGTEAFF TGTGCCAGCAGCTTAACAGGGGGAGGGACTGAAGCTTTCTTT
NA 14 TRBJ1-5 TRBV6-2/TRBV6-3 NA CASSNRIGNQPQHF TGTGCCAGCAGTAACAGAATCGGCAATCAGCCCCAGCATTTT
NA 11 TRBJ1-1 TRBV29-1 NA CSVEGNTEAFF TGCAGCGTTGAAGGGAACACTGAAGCTTTCTTT
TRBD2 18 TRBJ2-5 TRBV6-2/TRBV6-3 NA CASSYHPAGEKDQETQYF TGTGCCAGCAGTTACCACCCAGCGGGAGAGAAGGACCAAGAGACCCAGTACTTC
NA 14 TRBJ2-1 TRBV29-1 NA CSVEAGRYVEEQFF TGCAGCGTTGAAGCGGGCAGGTACGTGGAGGAGCAGTTCTTC
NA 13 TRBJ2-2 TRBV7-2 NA CASSSGLVGELFF TGTGCCAGCAGCTCCGGACTGGTAGGGGAGCTGTTTTTT
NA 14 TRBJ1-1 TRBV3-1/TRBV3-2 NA CASSQGQVNTEAFF TGTGCCAGCAGCCAAGGTCAAGTAAACACTGAAGCTTTCTTT
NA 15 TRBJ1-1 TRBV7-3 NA CASSLNGGLSTEAFF TGTGCCAGCAGCTTAAACGGGGGACTGTCCACTGAAGCTTTCTTT
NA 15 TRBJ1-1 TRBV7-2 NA CASSLGHDRNTEAFF TGTGCCAGCAGCTTAGGGCACGACAGGAACACTGAAGCTTTCTTT
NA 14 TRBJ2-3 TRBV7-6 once CASSLPGSADTQYF TGTGCCAGCAGCTTACCGGGGTCGGCAGATACGCAGTATTTT
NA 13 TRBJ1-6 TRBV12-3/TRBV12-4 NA CASRPTLEAPLHF TGTGCCAGCAGGCCGACTCTCGAGGCACCCCTCCACTTT